Listed below are T cell receptor beta chains from one sample, sequenced in a study of post-analysis software for immune sequencing data. TCRdb recomputed calls from the PCR reads with MiXCR, one row per CDR3 protein. The table records roughly 800,000 distinct CDR3 sequences, roughly 50% of them present only once. Sequenced input: blood. All receptors derive from a girl between 5 and 17 years old with multiple sclerosis. The CDR3 runs from the conserved cysteine through the conserved F or W. The order of the fields is V gene, clone size, D gene, J gene, CDR3 protein, CDR3 DNA. D genes are given only for firm matches. Not all rows give a size; the values are once, few, many and, for expanded clones, a class.

TRBV7-9	NA	NA	TRBJ1-4	CASRYGLAGEKLFF	TGTGCCAGCAGATATGGACTGGCAGGTGAAAAACTGTTTTTT
TRBV28	NA	NA	TRBJ1-5	CASSPRTDTMPQHF	TGTGCCAGCAGTCCCCGGACCGATACTATGCCCCAGCATTTT
TRBV7-9	NA	TRBD2	TRBJ2-1	CASSRTGLAGGRLNNEQFF	TGTGCCAGCAGTCGTACGGGACTAGCGGGAGGAAGACTGAACAATGAGCAGTTCTTC
TRBV12-3/TRBV12-4	NA	TRBD2	TRBJ2-1	CASSLSPPAPSGRTYNEQFF	TGTGCCAGCAGTTTATCTCCCCCAGCGCCTAGCGGGAGAACCTACAATGAGCAGTTCTTC
TRBV29-1	NA	TRBD2	TRBJ2-5	CDRRTRRGQETQYF	TGCGACAGACGGACTAGACGGGGCCAAGAGACCCAGTACTTC
TRBV20-1	few	NA	TRBJ2-5	CSAPRQQETQYF	TGCAGTGCTCCCCGGCAGCAAGAGACCCAGTACTTC
TRBV20-1	NA	NA	TRBJ2-6	CSARGLGLSGANVLTF	TGCAGTGCTAGAGGCTTGGGGTTATCTGGGGCCAACGTCCTGACTTTC
TRBV3-1	NA	NA	TRBJ1-4	CASGDEKLFF	TGTGCCAGCGGGGATGAAAAACTGTTTTTT
TRBV18	NA	NA	TRBJ2-4	CASSSTGTGSNIQYF	TGTGCCAGCTCATCCACCGGGACCGGCTCCAACATTCAGTACTTC
TRBV5-1	few	NA	TRBJ2-6	CASSSGTGPSGANVLTF	TGCGCCAGCAGCTCCGGGACGGGACCCTCTGGGGCCAACGTCCTGACTTTC
TRBV20-1	NA	TRBD2	TRBJ2-1	CSAGTSGGLHYNEQFF	TGCAGTGCTGGGACTAGCGGGGGACTCCACTACAATGAGCAGTTCTTC
TRBV10-1	NA	TRBD1	TRBJ1-1	CASSYGQGLGYTEAFF	TGCGCCAGCAGCTACGGACAGGGCTTGGGGTACACTGAAGCTTTCTTT
TRBV29-1	few	TRBD1	TRBJ2-7	CSAGTGVNEQYF	TGCAGCGCCGGGACAGGGGTGAACGAGCAGTACTTC
TRBV7-3	NA	NA	TRBJ2-1	CASSLTRGNEQFF	TGTGCCAGCAGCTTAACCCGGGGGAATGAGCAGTTCTTC
TRBV7-3	NA	TRBD2	TRBJ2-1	CASSVETSGNNEQFF	TGTGCCAGCAGCGTTGAAACTAGCGGGAACAATGAGCAGTTCTTC
TRBV15	NA	TRBD1	TRBJ1-2	CATSIPGGSGGYTF	TGTGCCACCAGCATCCCAGGGGGCTCGGGCGGCTACACCTTC
TRBV27	once	NA	TRBJ2-4	CASSLVKGQPKNIQYF	TGTGCCAGCAGTTTAGTTAAGGGGCAGCCCAAAAACATTCAGTACTTC
TRBV19	NA	NA	TRBJ1-5	CASSIIRTAINQPQHF	TGTGCCAGTAGTATCATCCGGACAGCGATCAATCAGCCCCAGCATTTT
TRBV12-3/TRBV12-4	NA	TRBD1	TRBJ1-2	CASRKQGQRDGYTF	TGTGCCAGCAGGAAACAGGGGCAGCGCGATGGCTACACCTTC
TRBV7-2	NA	TRBD2	TRBJ2-7	CASNLPASGGLSSYEQYF	TGTGCCAGCAACTTACCGGCTAGCGGGGGCTTGAGCTCCTACGAGCAGTACTTC
TRBV24-1	NA	TRBD2	TRBJ2-1	CATSDPGLAGDYEQFF	TGTGCCACCAGTGATCCGGGACTAGCGGGGGACTATGAGCAGTTCTTC
TRBV9	few	NA	TRBJ1-1	CASSVDQNSEAFF	TGTGCCAGCAGCGTAGATCAGAATTCTGAAGCTTTCTTT
TRBV4-2	few	TRBD2	TRBJ2-7	CASSQETRQVAGGYEQYF	TGTGCCAGCAGCCAAGAGACGCGCCAGGTAGCGGGAGGGTACGAGCAGTACTTC
TRBV7-6	many	TRBD1	TRBJ2-7	CASSLAGTGNEQYF	TGTGCCAGCAGCTTAGCCGGGACAGGGAACGAGCAGTACTTC
TRBV12-3/TRBV12-4	NA	NA	TRBJ2-7	CASSLSQLSEQYF	TGTGCCAGCAGTTTGTCGCAACTCTCCGAGCAGTACTTC
TRBV3-1	NA	TRBD2	TRBJ2-3	CASSQITAGTSGIDTQYF	TGTGCCAGCAGCCAGATCACGGCCGGGACTAGCGGGATAGATACGCAGTATTTT
TRBV20-1	NA	TRBD2	TRBJ2-7	CSAISGRGYEQYF	TGCAGTGCTATTAGCGGGAGGGGCTACGAGCAGTACTTC
TRBV7-2	few	NA	TRBJ2-7	CASSPSTGNYEQYF	TGTGCCAGCAGCCCCTCTACAGGGAACTACGAGCAGTACTTC
TRBV6-4	many	TRBD2	TRBJ2-1	CASSDSERDSYNEQFF	TGTGCCAGCAGTGACTCGGAGCGGGATTCCTACAATGAGCAGTTCTTC
TRBV5-1	NA	TRBD1	TRBJ2-4	CASSFLGQGSQYF	TGCGCCAGCAGCTTCCTCGGACAGGGAAGTCAGTACTTC
TRBV10-3	few	NA	TRBJ1-2	CAISEFPGQNYGYTF	TGTGCCATCAGTGAGTTCCCAGGCCAGAACTATGGCTACACCTTC
TRBV20-1	few	NA	TRBJ2-1	CSASSMSEQFF	TGCAGTGCTTCCTCAATGAGTGAGCAGTTCTTC
TRBV20-1	NA	TRBD1	TRBJ2-7	CSARGQFYEQYF	TGCAGTGCTAGGGGACAGTTCTACGAGCAGTACTTC
TRBV15	NA	TRBD2	TRBJ2-3	CATSRISGGAEDTQYF	TGTGCCACCAGCAGGATTAGCGGGGGGGCCGAAGATACGCAGTATTTT
TRBV20-1	NA	NA	TRBJ1-1	CSVRDPFQDSYTEAFF	TGCAGTGTTAGAGATCCGTTTCAGGACAGCTACACTGAAGCTTTCTTT